The entry below gives a single TCR beta chain sequence along with its context. Its antigen is not identified. Investigators reverse transcribed all isolated RNA, so they sequenced expressed TCRB transcripts. Each sample of naive, central memory or regulatory T cells had, on average, around 3.3 million reads. Sequencing used immunoSEQ multiplex PCR; TCRdb keeps in-frame clones, though not all of them. The sample records about 230,000 clones, 7.5% to 10% being singletons. The data are from a study of beta chain features in type 1 diabetes. CD4+ naive, central memory, regulatory and stem cell-like memory cells were sorted via CD45RO/CCR7/CD25/CD127/CD95/CD27. The V gene's germline CDR1 is SNHLY and CDR2 FYNNEI. After removal of 8 bases from V and 7 bases from J, the junction contained 11 bases not matched to a gene. The CDR3 sequence is 13 residues long. Overall study results and limits: Although PCR might favor shorter templates, it would do so equally in patients and controls. Significant though moderate, a shortening of TCRB CDR3s appeared in all four CD4+ subsets of Type 1 diabetes patients.

This rearrangement joins TRBV2 to TRBJ2-7; 7 positions agree with TRBD1. The material sequenced was naive CD4+ T cells from blood. The TCR comes from a young woman in good health. The CDR3 reads CASGYRGGGEQYF. The CDR3 DNA reads as TGTGCCAGCGGTTACAGGGGCGGTGGTGAGCAGTACTTC.